This TCR beta chain was profiled in a study of OX40 agonist ivuxolimab in advanced cancers. Sequencing was performed with immunoSEQ multiplex PCR; in TCRdb, only in-frame clones are kept and a portion is missing. This table has about 100,000 clones, 80% to 90% appearing once. The source of this sequence is an adult with an advanced solid tumor such as melanoma, head and neck, liver or kidney cancer. The starting material was CD4+ or CD8+ T cells sorted from blood, obtained in a trial of the OX40 agonist ivuxolimab.

This chain's CDR3 is CSFMGLAGGTGELFF. DNA of the CDR3: TGCAGCTTCATGGGACTAGCGGGGGGTACCGGGGAGCTGTTTTTT. The chain combines TRBV29-1 with TRBJ2-2; 15 nucleotides line up with TRBD2. There are 15 residues in the CDR3. Germline V gene data show CDR1 as SQVTM and CDR2 as ANQGSEA. V dropped 8 bases and J dropped 5; count of bases not matched to a gene: 6.